This note documents a single T cell receptor (beta chain) sequence. The antigen is undetermined. Every isolated RNA sample was fully reverse transcribed, so sequencing captured expressed TCRB transcripts. Naive, central memory and regulatory T cell samples averaged about 3.57 million immunoSEQ reads each. Assay: immunoSEQ multiplex PCR; the TCRdb copy retains only in-frame clones and omits some. The table shows over 300,000 clones, with 9.3% occurring only once. Unmatched junction bases numbered 11, after V lost 0 bases and J lost 6 bases. CDR3 length: 18 residues. The V gene's germline CDR1 is SGHRS and CDR2 YFSETQ. This specimen comes from a study of beta chain features in type 1 diabetes. Study results and caveats: The naive, central memory and Treg TCRB repertoires looked more alike in patients than they did in healthy donors. TCRB CDR3s were moderately but significantly shorter in Type 1 diabetes patients in all four CD4+ subsets. Lower insertion and higher deletion counts appeared at VDJ junctions in type 1 diabetes patients.

Sample: central memory CD4+ T cells from blood. The chain recombines TRBV5-1 with TRBJ2-2, with 10 bases that match TRBD1. The TCR originated in a man aged 25 to 40 with type 1 diabetes. The CDR3 DNA reads TGCGCCAGCAGCTTGGGAGCGACAGGGGGCATGGGCTCCGGGGAGCTGTTTTTT. It translates to CASSLGATGGMGSGELFF.